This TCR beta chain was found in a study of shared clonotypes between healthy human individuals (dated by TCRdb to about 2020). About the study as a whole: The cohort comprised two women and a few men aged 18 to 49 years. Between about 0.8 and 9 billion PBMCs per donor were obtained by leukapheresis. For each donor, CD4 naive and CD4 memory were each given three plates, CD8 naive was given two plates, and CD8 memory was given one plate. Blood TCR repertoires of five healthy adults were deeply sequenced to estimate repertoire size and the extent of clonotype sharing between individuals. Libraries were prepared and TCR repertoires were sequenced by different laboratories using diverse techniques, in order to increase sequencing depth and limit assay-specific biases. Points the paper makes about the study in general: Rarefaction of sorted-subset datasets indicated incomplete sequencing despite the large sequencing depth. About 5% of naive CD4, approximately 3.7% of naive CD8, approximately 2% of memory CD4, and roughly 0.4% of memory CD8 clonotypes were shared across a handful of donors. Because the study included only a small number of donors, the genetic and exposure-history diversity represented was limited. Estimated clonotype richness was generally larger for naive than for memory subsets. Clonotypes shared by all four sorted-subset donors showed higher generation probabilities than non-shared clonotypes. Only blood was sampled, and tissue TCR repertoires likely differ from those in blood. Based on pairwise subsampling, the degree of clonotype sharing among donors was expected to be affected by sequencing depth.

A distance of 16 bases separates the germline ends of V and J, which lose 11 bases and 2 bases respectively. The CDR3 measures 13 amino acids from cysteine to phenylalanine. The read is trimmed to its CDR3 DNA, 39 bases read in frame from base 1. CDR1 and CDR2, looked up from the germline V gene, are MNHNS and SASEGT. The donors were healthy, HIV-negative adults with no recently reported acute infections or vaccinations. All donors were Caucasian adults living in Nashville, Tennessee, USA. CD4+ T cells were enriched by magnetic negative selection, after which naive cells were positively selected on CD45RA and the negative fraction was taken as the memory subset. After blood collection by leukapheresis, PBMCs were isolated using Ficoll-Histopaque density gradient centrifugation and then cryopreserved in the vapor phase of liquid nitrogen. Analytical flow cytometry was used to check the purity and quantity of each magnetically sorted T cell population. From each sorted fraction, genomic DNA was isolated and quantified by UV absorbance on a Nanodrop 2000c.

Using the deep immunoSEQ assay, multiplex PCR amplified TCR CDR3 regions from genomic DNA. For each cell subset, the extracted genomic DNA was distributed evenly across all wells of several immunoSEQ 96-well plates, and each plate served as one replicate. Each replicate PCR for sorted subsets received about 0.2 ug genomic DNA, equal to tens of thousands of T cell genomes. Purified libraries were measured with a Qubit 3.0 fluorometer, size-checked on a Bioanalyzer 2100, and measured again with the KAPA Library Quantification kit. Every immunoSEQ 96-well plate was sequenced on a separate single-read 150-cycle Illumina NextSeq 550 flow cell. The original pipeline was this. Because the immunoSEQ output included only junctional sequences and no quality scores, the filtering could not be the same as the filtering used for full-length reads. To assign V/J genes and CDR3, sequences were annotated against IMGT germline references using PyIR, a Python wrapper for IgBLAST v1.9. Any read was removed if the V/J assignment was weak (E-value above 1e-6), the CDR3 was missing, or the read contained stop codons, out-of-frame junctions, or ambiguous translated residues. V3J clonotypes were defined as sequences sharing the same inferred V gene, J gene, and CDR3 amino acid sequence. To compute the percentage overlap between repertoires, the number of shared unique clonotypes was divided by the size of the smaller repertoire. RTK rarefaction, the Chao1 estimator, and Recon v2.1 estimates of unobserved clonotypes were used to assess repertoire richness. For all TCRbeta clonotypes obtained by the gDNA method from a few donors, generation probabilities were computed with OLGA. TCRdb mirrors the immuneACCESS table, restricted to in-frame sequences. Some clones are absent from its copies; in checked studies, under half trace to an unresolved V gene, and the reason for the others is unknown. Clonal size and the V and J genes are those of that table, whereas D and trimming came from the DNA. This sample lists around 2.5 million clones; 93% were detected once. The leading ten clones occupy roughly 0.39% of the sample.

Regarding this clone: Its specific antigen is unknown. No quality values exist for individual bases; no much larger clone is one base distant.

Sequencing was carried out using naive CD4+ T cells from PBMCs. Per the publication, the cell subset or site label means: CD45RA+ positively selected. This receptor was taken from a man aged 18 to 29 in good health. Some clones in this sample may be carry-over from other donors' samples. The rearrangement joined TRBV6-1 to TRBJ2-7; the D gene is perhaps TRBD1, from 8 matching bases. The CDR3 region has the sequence CAGRTGRAYEQYF. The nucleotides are TGTGCCGGAAGGACAGGGAGGGCCTACGAGCAGTACTTC.